What follows describes a single TCR beta chain. Its antigen remains unidentified. The record originates from a study of vaccination and CD4 T cells after COVID-19. Study observations and caveats: Looking at convalescent patients, a median approximately 88% of reactive clones were present only post-vaccination. Spike mono-reactive status applied to 304 of 307 vaccine-specific clones in convalescent patients. Median reactive clonotypes, those recognizing SARS-CoV-2, rose from about 22 to 38, not significantly.

Cultured CD4+ T-cell DNA underwent Oncomine TCR Beta short-read sequencing. TCRdb processed the PCR reads anew with MiXCR; each CDR3 protein has one entry. Here the sample spans more than 11,000 distinct CDR3 sequences, 29% being singletons. Indicated treatment: approximately nine-day PBMC culture with coronavirus spike peptide pools or control peptides (ViraFEST assay). The source is a human donor who received a COVID-19 vaccine. The sequencing used CD4+ T cells from blood, cultured in vitro, collected before SARS-CoV-2 vaccination.

CDR3: CASRPGQTPNEKLFF. CDR3 in DNA: TGTGCCAGTAGGCCCGGGCAGACACCCAATGAAAAACTGTTTTTT. The chain recombines TRBV19 with TRBJ1-4; no definite D call. Looked up from germline, CDR1 is LNHDA and CDR2 is SQIVND (reference sequence). The CDR3 has 15 amino acids. Trimming took off 6 bases at V and 5 bases at J, with 16 bases between the two ends.